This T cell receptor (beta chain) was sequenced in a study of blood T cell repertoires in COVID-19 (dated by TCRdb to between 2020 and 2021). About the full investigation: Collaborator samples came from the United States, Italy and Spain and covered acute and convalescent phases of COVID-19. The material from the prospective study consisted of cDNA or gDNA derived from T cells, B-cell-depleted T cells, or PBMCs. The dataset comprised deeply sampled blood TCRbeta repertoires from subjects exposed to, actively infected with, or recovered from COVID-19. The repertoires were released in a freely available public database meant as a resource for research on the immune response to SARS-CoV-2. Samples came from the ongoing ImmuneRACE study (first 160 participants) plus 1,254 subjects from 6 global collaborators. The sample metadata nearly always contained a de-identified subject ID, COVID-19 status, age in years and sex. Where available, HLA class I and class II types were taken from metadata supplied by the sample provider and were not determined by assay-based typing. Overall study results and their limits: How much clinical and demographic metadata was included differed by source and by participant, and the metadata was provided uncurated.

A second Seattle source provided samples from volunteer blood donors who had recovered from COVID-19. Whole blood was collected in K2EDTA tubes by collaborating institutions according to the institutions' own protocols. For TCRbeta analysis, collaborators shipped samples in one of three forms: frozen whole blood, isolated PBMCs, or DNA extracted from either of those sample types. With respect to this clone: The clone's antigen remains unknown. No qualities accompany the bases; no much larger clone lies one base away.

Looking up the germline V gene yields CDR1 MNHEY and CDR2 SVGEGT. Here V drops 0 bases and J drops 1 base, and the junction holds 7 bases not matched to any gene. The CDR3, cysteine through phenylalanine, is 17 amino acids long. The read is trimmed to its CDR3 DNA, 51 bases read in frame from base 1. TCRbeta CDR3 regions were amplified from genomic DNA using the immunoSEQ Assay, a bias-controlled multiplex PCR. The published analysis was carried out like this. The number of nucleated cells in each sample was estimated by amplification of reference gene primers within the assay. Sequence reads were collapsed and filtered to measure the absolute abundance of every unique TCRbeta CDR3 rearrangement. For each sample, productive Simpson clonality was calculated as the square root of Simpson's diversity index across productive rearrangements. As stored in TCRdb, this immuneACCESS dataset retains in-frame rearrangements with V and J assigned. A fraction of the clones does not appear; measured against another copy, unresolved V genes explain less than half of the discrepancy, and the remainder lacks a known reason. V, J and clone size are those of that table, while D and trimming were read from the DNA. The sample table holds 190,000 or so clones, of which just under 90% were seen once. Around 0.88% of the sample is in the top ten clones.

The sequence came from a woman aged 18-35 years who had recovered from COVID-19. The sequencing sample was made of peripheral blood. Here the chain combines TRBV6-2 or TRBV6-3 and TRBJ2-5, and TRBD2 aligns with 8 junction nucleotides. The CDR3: CASSYSFGGGIQETQYF. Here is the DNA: TGTGCCAGCAGTTACTCGTTTGGCGGGGGGATCCAAGAGACCCAGTACTTC.